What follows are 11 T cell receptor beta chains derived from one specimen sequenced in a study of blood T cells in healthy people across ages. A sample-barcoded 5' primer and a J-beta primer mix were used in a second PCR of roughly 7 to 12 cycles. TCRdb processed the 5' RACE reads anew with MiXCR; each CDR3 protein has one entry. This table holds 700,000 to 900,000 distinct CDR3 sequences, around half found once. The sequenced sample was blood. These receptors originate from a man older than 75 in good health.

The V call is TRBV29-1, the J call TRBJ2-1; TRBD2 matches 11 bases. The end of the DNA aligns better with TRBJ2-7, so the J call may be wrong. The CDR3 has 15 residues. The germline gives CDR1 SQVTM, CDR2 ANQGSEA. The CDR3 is CSVGLAGGRYNEQYF. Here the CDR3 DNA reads TGCAGCGTTGGCCTAGCGGGAGGCAGGTACAATGAGCAGTACTTC.

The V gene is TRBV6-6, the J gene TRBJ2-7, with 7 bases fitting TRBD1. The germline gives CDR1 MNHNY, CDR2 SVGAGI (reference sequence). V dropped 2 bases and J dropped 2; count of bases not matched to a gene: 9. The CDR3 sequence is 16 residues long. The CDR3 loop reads CASSYPTIDRAYEQYF. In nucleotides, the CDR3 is TGTGCCAGCAGTTACCCAACCATTGACAGGGCCTACGAGCAGTACTTC.

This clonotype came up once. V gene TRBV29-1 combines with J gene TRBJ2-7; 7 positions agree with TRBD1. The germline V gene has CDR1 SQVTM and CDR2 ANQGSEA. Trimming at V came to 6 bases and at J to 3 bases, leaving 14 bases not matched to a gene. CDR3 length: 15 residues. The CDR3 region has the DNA TGCAGCGTGGAGGTTACAGGGGAATTCAACTACGAGCAGTACTTC. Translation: CSVEVTGEFNYEQYF.

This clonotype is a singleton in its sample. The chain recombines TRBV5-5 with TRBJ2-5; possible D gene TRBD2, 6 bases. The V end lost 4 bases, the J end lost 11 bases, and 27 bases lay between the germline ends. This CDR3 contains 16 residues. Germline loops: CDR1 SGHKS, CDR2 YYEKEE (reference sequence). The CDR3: CASSRDGTRGRNEQYF. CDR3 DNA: TGTGCCAGCAGCCGGGACGGGACTCGGGGCCGGAATGAGCAGTACTTC.

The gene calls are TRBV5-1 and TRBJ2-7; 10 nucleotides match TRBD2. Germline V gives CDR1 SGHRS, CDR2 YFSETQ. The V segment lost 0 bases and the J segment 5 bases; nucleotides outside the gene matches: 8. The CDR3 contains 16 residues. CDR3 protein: CASSLEGSGRLNEQYF. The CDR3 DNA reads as TGCGCCAGCAGCTTGGAGGGTAGCGGGAGGTTAAACGAGCAGTACTTC.

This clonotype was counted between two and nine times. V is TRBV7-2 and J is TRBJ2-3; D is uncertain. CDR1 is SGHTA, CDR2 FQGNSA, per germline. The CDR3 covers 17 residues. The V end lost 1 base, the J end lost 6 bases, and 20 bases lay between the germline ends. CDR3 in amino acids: CASSLDRPLVYGDTQYF. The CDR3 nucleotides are TGTGCCAGCAGCTTAGATCGTCCGCTGGTATACGGGGATACGCAGTATTTT.

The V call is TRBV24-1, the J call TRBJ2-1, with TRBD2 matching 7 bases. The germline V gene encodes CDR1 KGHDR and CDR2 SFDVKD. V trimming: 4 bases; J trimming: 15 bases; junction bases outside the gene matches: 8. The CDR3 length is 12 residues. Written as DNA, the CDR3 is TGTGCCACCAGTGAAGAGGCGGGAGCGGCGTTCTTC. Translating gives CATSEEAGAAFF.

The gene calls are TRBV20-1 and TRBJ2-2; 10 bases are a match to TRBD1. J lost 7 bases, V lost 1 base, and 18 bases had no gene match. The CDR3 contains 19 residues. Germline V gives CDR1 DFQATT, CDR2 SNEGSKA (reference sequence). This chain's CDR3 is CSARVPGQGIWSENGELFF. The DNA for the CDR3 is TGCAGTGCTAGAGTCCCGGGACAGGGGATCTGGTCTGAAAACGGGGAGCTGTTTTTT.

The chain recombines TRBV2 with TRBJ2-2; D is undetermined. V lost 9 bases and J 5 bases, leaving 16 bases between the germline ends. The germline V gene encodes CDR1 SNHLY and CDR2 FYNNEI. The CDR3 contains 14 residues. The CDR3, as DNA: TGTGCCAGTGAGCTGACCATGGGGACCGGGGAGCTGTTTTTT. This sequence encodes CASELTMGTGELFF.

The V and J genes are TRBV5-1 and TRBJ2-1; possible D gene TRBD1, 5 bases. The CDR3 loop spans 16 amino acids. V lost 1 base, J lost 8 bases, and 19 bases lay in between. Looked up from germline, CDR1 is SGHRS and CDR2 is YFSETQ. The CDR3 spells CASSLYPPRQIDEQFF. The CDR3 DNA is TGCGCCAGCAGCTTGTATCCGCCAAGACAGATCGATGAGCAGTTCTTC.

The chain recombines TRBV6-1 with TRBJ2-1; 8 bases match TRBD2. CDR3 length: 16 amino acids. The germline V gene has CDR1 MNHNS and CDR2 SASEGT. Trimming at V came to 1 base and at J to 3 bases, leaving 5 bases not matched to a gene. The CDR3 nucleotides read TGTGCCAGCAGTGAAGGGGCGGGGGGCGTCTACAATGAGCAGTTCTTC. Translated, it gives CASSEGAGGVYNEQFF.